This T cell receptor beta chain stems from a study of human T cells and chemical hapten exposure. The study's findings and limits: Expanded TCR counts at PT1 went up together with patch test score, a positive correlation. Versus controls, significantly more large CDR3 similarity clusters arose from expanded TCRs.

This clonotype was found a few times. Its antigen is still unknown. The CDR3 runs to 16 residues. Per the germline V gene, CDR1 is MNHNY and CDR2 is SVGAGI (reference sequence). The ends were cut back, 6 bases at V and 0 bases at J, with 15 bases in the middle. As for time point: pre-sensitization, week 0. Noted treatment: therapeutic diphenylcyclopropenone sensitization with weekly scalp DPC. One entry per CDR3 protein, called by TCRdb with MiXCR from the RACE reads. The table records over 300,000 distinct CDR3 sequences, around 5.5% of them present only once. The chain uses TRBV6-6 and TRBJ1-5; D might be TRBD1 (6 bases). The sequence was collected from a woman in her forties or fifties with alopecia areata. Some clones in this sample may be carry-over from other donors' samples. The input for sequencing was whole blood, taken in connection with sensitization to the hapten diphenylcyclopropenone (DPC). The CDR3, as DNA: TGTGCCAGCAGCCCCCTTCAGGGGTTTAGCAATCAGCCCCAGCATTTT. It is translated as CASSPLQGFSNQPQHF.